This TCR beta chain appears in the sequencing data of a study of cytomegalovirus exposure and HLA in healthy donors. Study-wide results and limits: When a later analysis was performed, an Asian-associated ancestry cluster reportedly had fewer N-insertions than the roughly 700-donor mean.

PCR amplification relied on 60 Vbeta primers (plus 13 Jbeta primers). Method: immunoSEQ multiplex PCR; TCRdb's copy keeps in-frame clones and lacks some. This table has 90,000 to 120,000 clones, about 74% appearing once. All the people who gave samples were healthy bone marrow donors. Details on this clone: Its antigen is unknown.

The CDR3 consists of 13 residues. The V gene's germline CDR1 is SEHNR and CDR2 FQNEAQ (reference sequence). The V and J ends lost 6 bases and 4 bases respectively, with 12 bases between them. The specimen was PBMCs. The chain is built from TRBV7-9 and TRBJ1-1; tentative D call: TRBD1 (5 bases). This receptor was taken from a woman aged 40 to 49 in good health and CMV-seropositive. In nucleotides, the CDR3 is TGTGCCAGCAGTCAGAGGGGAGGCACTGAAGCTTTCTTT. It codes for CASSQRGGTEAFF.